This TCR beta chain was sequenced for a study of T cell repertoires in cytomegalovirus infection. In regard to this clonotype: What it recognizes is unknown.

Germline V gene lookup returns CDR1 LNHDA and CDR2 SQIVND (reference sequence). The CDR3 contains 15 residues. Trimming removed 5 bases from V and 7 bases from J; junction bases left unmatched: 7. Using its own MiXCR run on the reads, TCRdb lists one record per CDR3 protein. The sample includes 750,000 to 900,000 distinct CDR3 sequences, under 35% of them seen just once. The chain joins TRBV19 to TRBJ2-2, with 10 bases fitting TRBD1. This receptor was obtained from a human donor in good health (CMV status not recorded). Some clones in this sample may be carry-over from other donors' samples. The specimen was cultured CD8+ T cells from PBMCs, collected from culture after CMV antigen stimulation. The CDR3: CASSPWTGGDGELFF. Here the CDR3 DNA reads TGTGCCAGTAGTCCCTGGACAGGGGGGGACGGGGAGCTGTTTTTT.